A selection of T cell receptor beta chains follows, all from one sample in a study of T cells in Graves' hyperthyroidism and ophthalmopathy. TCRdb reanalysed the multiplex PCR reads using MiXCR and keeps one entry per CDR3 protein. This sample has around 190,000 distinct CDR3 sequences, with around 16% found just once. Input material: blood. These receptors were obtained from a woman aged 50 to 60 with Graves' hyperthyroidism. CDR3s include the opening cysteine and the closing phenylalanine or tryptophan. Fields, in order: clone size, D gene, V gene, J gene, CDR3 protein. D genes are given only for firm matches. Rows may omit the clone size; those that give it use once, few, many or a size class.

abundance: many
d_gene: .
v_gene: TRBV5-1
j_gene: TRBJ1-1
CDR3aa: CASSLERVRGPGAEAFF

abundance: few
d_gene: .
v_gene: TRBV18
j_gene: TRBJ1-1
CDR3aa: CASSSRSRLARAFF

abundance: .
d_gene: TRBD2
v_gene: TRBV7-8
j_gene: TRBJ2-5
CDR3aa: CAVAGQETQYF

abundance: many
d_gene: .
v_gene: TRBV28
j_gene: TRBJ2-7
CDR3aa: CASSLGLGGPYEQYF

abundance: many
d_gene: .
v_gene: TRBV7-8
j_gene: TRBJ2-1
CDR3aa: CASSLLFYNEQFF

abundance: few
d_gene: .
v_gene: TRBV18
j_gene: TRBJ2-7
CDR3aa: CASSRDKGGYEQYF

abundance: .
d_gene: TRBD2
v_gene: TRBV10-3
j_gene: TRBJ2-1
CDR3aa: CAIPGLADNEQFF

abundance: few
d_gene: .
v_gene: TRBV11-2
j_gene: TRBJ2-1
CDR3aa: CASSLEGILSSYNEQFF

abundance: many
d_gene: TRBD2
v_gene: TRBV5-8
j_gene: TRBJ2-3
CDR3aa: CASNSLAGSTDTQYF

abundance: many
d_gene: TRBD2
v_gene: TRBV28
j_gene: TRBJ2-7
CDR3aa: CASSLAGGTYEQYF

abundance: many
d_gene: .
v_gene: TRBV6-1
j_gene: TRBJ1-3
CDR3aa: CASSGGLRVPGHPSSGNTIYF

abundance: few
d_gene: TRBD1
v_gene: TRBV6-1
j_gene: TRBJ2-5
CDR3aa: CASKTGTGIRETQYF

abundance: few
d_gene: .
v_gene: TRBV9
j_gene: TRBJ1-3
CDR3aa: CASSALSRLHLGNTIYF

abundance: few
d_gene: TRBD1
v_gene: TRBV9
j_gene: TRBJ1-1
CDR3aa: CASSGRDRDWDTEAFF